This T cell receptor (beta chain) was profiled in a study of molecular identifiers for immune sequencing clone quantification. Overall study: In replicates, RNA taken from roughly 20,000 or 100,000 naive CD8 cells was divided five ways, and four portions underwent sequencing.

V shed 3 bases and J 3 bases; nucleotides not matched to a gene: 2. The germline V gene has CDR1 SGDLS and CDR2 YYNGEE. The length of the CDR3 is 13 residues. This clonotype was recorded at least ten times. TCRdb used MiXCR to reprocess the PCR reads, holding one entry per CDR3 protein. The sample lists 400,000 to 600,000 distinct CDR3 sequences, 25% occurring once. This chain joins TRBV9 and TRBJ2-7; the match to TRBD1 covers 8 bases. This TCR derives from a human donor in good health. Some libraries in this study had Jurkat cell RNA spiked in. The source material was naive CD8+ T cells from blood, with Jurkat cell RNA spiked in. The subset is: FACS-sorted CD8+CD4-CCR7+CD45RA+ naive T cells. The CDR3 nucleotides are TGTGCCAGCAGCGGAGGACAGGGCTACGAGCAGTACTTC. Translated: CASSGGQGYEQYF.